This TCR beta chain was retrieved from a study of blood T cell repertoires in COVID-19. In germline, CDR1 is SQVTM, CDR2 ANQGSEA. Trimming stripped 4 bases from V and 2 bases from J, with 12 bases between. This CDR3 has 13 residues. The assay was immunoSEQ multiplex PCR, and TCRdb's table has in-frame clones only and misses some. The data hold hundreds of thousands of clones, with 75% to 85% observed a single time. The V and J genes are TRBV29-1 and TRBJ2-7; maybe TRBD1 (6 bases). The sequence was collected from a man between 25 and 39 years old with acute COVID-19. Source material: PBMCs or T cells enriched from blood (not recorded which). The chain's CDR3 is CSVAGTPAYEQYF. The CDR3 DNA follows: TGCAGCGTTGCGGGGACACCAGCCTACGAGCAGTACTTC.